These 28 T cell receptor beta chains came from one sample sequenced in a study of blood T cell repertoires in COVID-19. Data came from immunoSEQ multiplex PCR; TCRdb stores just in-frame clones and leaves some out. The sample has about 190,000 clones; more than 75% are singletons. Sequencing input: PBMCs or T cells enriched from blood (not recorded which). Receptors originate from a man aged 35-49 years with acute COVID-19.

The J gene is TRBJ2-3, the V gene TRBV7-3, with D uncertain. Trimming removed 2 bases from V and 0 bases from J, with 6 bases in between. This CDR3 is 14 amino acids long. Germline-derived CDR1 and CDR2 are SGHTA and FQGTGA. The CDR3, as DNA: TGTGCCAGCAGCTTAGAAGCCAGCACAGATACGCAGTATTTT. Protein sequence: CASSLEASTDTQYF.

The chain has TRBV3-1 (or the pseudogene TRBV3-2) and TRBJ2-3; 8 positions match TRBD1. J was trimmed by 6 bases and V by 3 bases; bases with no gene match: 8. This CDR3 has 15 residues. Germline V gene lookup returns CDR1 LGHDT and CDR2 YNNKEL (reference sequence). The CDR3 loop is CASSQRDRMRDTQYF. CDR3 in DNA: TGTGCCAGCAGCCAGCGGGACAGGATGAGGGATACGCAGTATTTT.

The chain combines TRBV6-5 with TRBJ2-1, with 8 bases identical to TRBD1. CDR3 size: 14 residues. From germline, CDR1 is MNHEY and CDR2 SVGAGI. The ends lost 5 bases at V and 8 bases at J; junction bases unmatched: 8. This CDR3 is CASSRGQGSYEQFF. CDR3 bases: TGTGCCAGCAGTCGTGGACAGGGTAGCTATGAGCAGTTCTTC.

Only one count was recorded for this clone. CDR3 nucleotide sequence: TGTGCCTGGAGGGGACTAGCGGGTAACAATGAGCAGTTCTTC. As protein: CAWRGLAGNNEQFF. The chain uses TRBV30 and TRBJ2-1; 12 nucleotides align to TRBD2. The CDR3 runs 14 residues. Germline loops: CDR1 GTSNPN, CDR2 SVGIG (reference sequence). Unmatched junction bases numbered 2, after V lost 3 bases and J lost 5 bases.

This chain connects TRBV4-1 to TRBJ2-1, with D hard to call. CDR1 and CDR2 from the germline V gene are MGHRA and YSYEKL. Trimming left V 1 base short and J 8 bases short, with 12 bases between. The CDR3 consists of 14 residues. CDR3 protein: CASSQGTAGDEQFF. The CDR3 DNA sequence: TGCGCCAGCAGCCAAGGAACGGCCGGAGATGAGCAGTTCTTC.

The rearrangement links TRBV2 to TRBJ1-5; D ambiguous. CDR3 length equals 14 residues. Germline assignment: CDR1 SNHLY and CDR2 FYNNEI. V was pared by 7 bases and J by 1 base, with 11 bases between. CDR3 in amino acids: CASTETGSNQPQHF. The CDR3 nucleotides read TGTGCCAGCACGGAGACTGGCAGCAATCAGCCCCAGCATTTT. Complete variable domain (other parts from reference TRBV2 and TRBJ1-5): EPEVTQTPSHQVTQMGQEVILRCVPISNHLYFYWYRQILGQKVEFLVSFYNNEISEKSEIFDDQFSVERPDGSNFTLKIRSTKLEDSAMYFCASTETGSNQPQHFGDGTRLSIL.

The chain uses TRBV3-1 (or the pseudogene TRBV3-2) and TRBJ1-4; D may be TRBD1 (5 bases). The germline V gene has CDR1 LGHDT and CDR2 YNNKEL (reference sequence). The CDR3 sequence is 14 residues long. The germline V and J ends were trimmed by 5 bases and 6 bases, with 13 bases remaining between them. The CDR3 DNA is TGTGCCAGCAGCTTAAGGACATATGATGAAAAACTGTTTTTT. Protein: CASSLRTYDEKLFF.

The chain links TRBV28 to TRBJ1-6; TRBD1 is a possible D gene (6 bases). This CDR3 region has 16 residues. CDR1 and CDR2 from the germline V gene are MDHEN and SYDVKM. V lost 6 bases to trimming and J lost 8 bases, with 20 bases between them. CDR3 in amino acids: CASSLLGASEDSPLHF. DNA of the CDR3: TGTGCCAGCAGCCTGTTGGGGGCTTCCGAGGATTCACCCCTCCACTTT.

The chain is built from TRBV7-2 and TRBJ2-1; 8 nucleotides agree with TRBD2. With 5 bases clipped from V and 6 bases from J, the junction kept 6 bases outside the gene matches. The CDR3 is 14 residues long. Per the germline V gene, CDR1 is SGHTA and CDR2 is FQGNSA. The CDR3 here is CASSLRTSRNEQFF. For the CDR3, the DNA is TGTGCCAGCAGCCTTCGGACTAGCCGCAATGAGCAGTTCTTC.

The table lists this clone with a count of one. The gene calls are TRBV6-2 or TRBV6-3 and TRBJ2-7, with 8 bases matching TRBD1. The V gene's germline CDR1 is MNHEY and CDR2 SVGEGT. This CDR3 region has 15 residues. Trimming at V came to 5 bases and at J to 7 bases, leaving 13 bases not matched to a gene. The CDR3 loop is CASSKSQGATWEQYF. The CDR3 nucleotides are TGTGCCAGCAGTAAGTCCCAGGGGGCCACGTGGGAGCAGTACTTC.

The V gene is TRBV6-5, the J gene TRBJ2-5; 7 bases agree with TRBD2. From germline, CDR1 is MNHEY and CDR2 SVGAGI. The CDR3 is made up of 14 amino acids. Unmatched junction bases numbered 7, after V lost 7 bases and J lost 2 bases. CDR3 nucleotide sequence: TGTGCCAGCATCCCTAGCGGAGGTCAAGAGACCCAGTACTTC. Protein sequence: CASIPSGGQETQYF.

CDR3 sequence: CASSYEGAYGYTF. As DNA, the CDR3 is TGTGCCAGCAGTTACGAGGGGGCGTATGGCTACACCTTC. The rearrangement uses TRBV6-5 and TRBJ1-2, with 7 bases identical to TRBD1. The J segment lost 5 bases and the V segment lost 2 bases, leaving 2 bases of the junction unmatched. The germline gives CDR1 MNHEY, CDR2 SVGAGI. This CDR3 spans 13 amino acids.

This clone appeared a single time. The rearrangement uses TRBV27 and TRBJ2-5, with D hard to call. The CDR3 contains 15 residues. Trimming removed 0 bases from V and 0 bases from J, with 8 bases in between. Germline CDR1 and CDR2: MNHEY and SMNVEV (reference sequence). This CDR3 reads CASSLSGIHQETQYF. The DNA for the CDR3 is TGTGCCAGCAGTTTATCGGGCATCCACCAAGAGACCCAGTACTTC.

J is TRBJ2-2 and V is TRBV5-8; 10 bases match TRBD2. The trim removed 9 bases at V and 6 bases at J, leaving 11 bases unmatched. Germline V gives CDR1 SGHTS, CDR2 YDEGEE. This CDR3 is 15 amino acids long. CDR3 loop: CAISRASGRPGELFF. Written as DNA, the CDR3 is TGTGCCATATCAAGGGCTAGCGGGAGACCCGGGGAGCTGTTTTTT.

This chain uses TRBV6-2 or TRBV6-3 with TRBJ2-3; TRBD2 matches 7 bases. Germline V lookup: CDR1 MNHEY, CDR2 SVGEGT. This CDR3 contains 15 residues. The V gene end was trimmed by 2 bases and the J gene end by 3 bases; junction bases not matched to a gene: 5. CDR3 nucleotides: TGTGCCAGCAGTTACCCCGGACTAGTAACAGATACGCAGTATTTT. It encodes CASSYPGLVTDTQYF.

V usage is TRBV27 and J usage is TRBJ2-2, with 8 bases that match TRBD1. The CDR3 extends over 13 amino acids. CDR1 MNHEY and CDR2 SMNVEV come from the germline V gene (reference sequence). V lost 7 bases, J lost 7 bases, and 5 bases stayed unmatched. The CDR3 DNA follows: TGTGCCAGCACCCAGGGGGCGGGCGGGGAGCTGTTTTTT. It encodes CASTQGAGGELFF.

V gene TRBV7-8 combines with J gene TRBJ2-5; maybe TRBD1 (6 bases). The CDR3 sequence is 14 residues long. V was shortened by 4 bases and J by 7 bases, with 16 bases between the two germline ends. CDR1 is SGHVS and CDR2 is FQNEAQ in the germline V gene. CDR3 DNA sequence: TGTGCCAGCAGCTCCATTGTACAGGGTTGGACCCAGTACTTC. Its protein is CASSSIVQGWTQYF.

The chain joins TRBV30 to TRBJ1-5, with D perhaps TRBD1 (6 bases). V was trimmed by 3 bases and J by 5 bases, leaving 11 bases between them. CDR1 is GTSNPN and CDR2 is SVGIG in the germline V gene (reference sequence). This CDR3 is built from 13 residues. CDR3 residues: CAWSRGSDQPQHF. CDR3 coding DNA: TGTGCCTGGAGCAGGGGTTCTGATCAGCCCCAGCATTTT.

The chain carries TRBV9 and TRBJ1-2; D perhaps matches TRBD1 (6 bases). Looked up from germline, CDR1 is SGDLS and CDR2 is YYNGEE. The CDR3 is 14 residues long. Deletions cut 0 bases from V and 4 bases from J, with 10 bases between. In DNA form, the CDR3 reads TGTGCCAGCAGCGTAGTTGGGGGGGCCTATGGCTACACCTTC. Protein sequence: CASSVVGGAYGYTF.

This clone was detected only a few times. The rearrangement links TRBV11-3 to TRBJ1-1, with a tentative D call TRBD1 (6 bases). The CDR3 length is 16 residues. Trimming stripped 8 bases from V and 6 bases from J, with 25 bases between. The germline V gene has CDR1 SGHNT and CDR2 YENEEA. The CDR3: CASAWTENLNVAEAFF. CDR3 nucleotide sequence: TGTGCCAGCGCCTGGACAGAGAACTTAAACGTCGCTGAAGCTTTCTTT.

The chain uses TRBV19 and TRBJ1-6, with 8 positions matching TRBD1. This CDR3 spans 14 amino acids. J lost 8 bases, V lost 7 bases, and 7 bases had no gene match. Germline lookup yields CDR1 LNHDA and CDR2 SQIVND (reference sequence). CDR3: CASTAGQGYSPLHF. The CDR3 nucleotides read TGTGCCAGTACCGCAGGACAGGGATATTCACCCCTCCACTTT.

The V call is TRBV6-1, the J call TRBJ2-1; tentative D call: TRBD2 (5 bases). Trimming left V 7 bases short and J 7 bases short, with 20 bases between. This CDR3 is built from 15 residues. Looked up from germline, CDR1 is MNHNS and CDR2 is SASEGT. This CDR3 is CASTPPGLSGNEQFF. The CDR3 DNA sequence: TGTGCCAGCACTCCCCCTGGGCTCTCGGGAAATGAGCAGTTCTTC.

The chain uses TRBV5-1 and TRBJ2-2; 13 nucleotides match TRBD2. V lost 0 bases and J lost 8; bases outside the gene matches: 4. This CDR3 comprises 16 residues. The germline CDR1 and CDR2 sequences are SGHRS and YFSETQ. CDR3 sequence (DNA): TGCGCCAGCAGCTTGGGGACTAGCGGGAGAGTAGGGGAGCTGTTTTTT. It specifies CASSLGTSGRVGELFF.

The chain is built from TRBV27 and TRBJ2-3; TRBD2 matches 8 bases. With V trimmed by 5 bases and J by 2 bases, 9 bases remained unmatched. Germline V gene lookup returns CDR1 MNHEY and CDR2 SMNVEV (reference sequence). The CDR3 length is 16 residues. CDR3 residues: CASSPRSGNNTDTQYF. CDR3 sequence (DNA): TGTGCCAGCAGTCCGCGTAGCGGGAATAACACAGATACGCAGTATTTT.

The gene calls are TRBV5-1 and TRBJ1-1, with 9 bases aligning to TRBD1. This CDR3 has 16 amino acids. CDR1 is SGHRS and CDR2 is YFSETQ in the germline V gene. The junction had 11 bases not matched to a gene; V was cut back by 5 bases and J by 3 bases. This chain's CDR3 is CASRPTGDRGDTEAFF. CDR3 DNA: TGCGCCAGCAGACCGACGGGAGACAGGGGGGACACTGAAGCTTTCTTT.

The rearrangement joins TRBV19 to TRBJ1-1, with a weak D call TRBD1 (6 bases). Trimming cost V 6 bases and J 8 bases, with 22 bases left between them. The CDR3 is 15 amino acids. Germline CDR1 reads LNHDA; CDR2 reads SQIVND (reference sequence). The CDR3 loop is CASRSSLGAMGEAFF. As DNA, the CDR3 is TGTGCCAGTAGATCCTCCTTGGGGGCAATGGGGGAAGCTTTCTTT.

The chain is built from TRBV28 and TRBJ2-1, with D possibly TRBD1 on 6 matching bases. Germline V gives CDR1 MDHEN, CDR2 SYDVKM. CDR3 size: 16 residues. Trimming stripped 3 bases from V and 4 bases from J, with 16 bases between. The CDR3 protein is CASSFYRDNPYNEQFF. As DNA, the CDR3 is TGTGCCAGCAGTTTTTACCGGGACAACCCTTACAATGAGCAGTTCTTC.

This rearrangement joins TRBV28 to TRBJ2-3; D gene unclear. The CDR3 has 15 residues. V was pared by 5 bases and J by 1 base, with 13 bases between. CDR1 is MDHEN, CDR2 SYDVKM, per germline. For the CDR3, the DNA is TGTGCCAGCAGTCTAGGTGGCATTGGCACAGATACGCAGTATTTT. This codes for CASSLGGIGTDTQYF.